A single sample is the source of the 14 T cell receptor beta chains below, sequenced in a study of vaccination effects on CD4 cells after COVID-19. Sequenced by immunoSEQ multiplex PCR; TCRdb stores in-frame clones only, minus some. The data hold about 13,000 clones, with approximately 70% observed a single time. With the ViraFEST assay, the study expanded antigen-specific CD4+ T cells using viral peptide pools, then sequenced them. Following culture for roughly 10 days, CD4+ T cells were isolated. This individual contracted SARS-CoV-2 between March and December 2020, as verified by PCR. Either the BNT162b2 or mRNA-1273 vaccine was given to participants in two doses. Which antigens these TCRs recognize remains unknown. Source: CD4+ T cells from PBMCs cultured with HCoV-NL63 spike peptides, taken after COVID-19 vaccination. These receptors were taken from a human donor who had a prior SARS-CoV-2 infection.

This chain uses TRBV7-8 with TRBJ2-7; D might be TRBD2 (6 bases). Germline loops: CDR1 SGHVS, CDR2 FQNEAQ. V shed 5 bases and J shed 2 bases, with 19 bases lying between them. The CDR3 consists of 16 residues. The DNA of the CDR3 is TGTGCCAGCAGCCAGAGTTTCGGCCGGGAGACCTACGAGCAGTACTTC. Translating it yields CASSQSFGRETYEQYF.

This sequence joins TRBV9 and TRBJ2-2; D gene ambiguous. The CDR3 is 12 amino acids. Trimming shortened V by 0 bases and J by 6 bases, and 3 bases separated the two germline ends. Germline lookup yields CDR1 SGDLS and CDR2 YYNGEE. CDR3 protein: CASSVDSGELFF. The CDR3 DNA reads as TGTGCCAGCAGCGTAGACTCCGGGGAGCTGTTTTTT.

J is TRBJ2-7 and V is TRBV28; 11 bases match TRBD1. Germline V gives CDR1 MDHEN, CDR2 SYDVKM. The CDR3 runs 15 residues. Trimming cost V 5 bases and J 5 bases; bases outside gene matches: 8. The CDR3 loop reads CASSLPGQGGDEQYF. CDR3 DNA sequence: TGTGCCAGCAGTCTCCCGGGACAGGGGGGCGACGAGCAGTACTTC.

V usage is TRBV2 and J usage is TRBJ2-7; TRBD2 matches at 10 bases. V shed 4 bases and J 7 bases; nucleotides not matched to a gene: 7. Germline assignment: CDR1 SNHLY and CDR2 FYNNEI. CDR3 length: 14 residues. CDR3 nucleotide sequence: TGTGCCAGCAGTGGGACTAGCGGCCCCAGGGAGCAGTACTTC. This sequence encodes CASSGTSGPREQYF.

This clone was seen only once. The chain has TRBV6-5 and TRBJ1-2; D possibly corresponds to TRBD1 (5 bases). Germline V lookup: CDR1 MNHEY, CDR2 SVGAGI. The CDR3 spans 13 residues. V was shortened by 2 bases and J by 3 bases, with 7 bases between the two germline ends. In DNA, the CDR3 is TGTGCCAGCAGTTACGGGGGTTACTATGGCTACACCTTC. This encodes CASSYGGYYGYTF.

The gene calls are TRBV30 and TRBJ2-6; D is unresolved. The V gene lost 2 bases and the J gene lost 0 bases, with 5 bases spanning the gap. CDR3 length: 14 residues. CDR1 GTSNPN and CDR2 SVGIG come from the germline V gene (reference sequence). In nucleotides, the CDR3 is TGTGCCTGGAGTATGGACTCTGGGGCCAACGTCCTGACTTTC. Residues: CAWSMDSGANVLTF.

This chain connects TRBV5-1 to TRBJ1-2; D ambiguous. The CDR3 covers 15 residues. Germline V gives CDR1 SGHRS, CDR2 YFSETQ. Trimming pared 4 bases from V and 0 bases from J, leaving 13 bases between. Written as DNA, the CDR3 is TGCGCCAGCAGCCCCGACCCTTTAGCTAACTATGGCTACACCTTC. As protein: CASSPDPLANYGYTF.

V and J are TRBV27 and TRBJ1-2; D is perhaps TRBD1 (6 bases). This CDR3 is 17 amino acids long. Germline lookup yields CDR1 MNHEY and CDR2 SMNVEV (reference sequence). Trimming removed 7 bases at V and 1 base at J, with 22 bases between. The chain's CDR3 is CASKPNRDPNLNYGYTF. For the CDR3, the DNA is TGTGCCAGCAAACCTAACAGGGACCCCAACCTTAACTATGGCTACACCTTC.

The gene calls are TRBV13 and TRBJ2-7; 7 positions agree with TRBD1. The junction had 7 bases not matched to a gene; V was cut back by 5 bases and J by 3 bases. The CDR3 is 14 amino acids. The germline gives CDR1 PRHDT, CDR2 FYEKMQ (reference sequence). The CDR3 nucleotides are TGTGCCAGCAGCAAGACAGGGTCTTTCTACGAGCAGTACTTC. The encoded protein is CASSKTGSFYEQYF.

V usage is TRBV3-1 (or the pseudogene TRBV3-2) and J usage is TRBJ2-5; TRBD1 agrees at 8 bases. The V and J ends lost 4 bases and 13 bases, in that order; junction bases with no gene match: 26. Germline CDR1 and CDR2: LGHDT and YNNKEL (reference sequence). The CDR3 consists of 18 residues. Here the CDR3 reads CASSPYQGASPSLRAGYF. In nucleotides, the CDR3 is TGTGCCAGCAGCCCGTATCAGGGGGCCAGCCCTTCCCTCAGGGCTGGGTACTTC.

The CDR3: CASSAKLGGSWYEQYF. The CDR3 DNA reads as TGTGCCAGCAGCGCCAAACTAGGAGGGTCCTGGTACGAGCAGTACTTC. The chain couples TRBV5-4 to TRBJ2-7, with D possibly matching TRBD2 (6 bases). Trimming pared 4 bases from V and 4 bases from J, leaving 21 bases between. CDR1 and CDR2 (germline): SGHNT, YYREEE (reference sequence). The CDR3 is made up of 16 amino acids.

The V call is TRBV5-1, the J call TRBJ1-3; D is perhaps TRBD1 (5 bases). CDR3 length: 15 amino acids. CDR1 and CDR2 (germline): SGHRS, YFSETQ. The V and J ends lost 4 bases and 0 bases respectively, with 11 bases between them. The chain's CDR3 is CASSTDGHSGNTIYF. CDR3 nucleotide sequence: TGCGCCAGCAGCACGGACGGACACTCTGGAAACACCATATATTTT.

This clone has a handful of counts. This chain connects TRBV12-5 to TRBJ2-1; D unresolved. Looked up from germline, CDR1 is LGHNT and CDR2 is FRNRAP. The CDR3 spans 13 residues. Trimming removed 5 bases at V and 0 bases at J, with 5 bases between. CDR3 sequence (DNA): TGTGCTAGTGGTCTCAGCTCCTACAATGAGCAGTTCTTC. It is translated as CASGLSSYNEQFF.

The V and J genes are TRBV24-1 and TRBJ2-1, with TRBD2 matching 9 bases. Trimming cost V 4 bases and J 3 bases; bases outside gene matches: 6. The CDR3 consists of 16 residues. Germline V gene lookup returns CDR1 KGHDR and CDR2 SFDVKD. The CDR3 DNA reads as TGTGCCACCAGTGAATTAGCGGGAGTCAACTACAATGAGCAGTTCTTC. Amino acids: CATSELAGVNYNEQFF.